This entry concerns a single T cell receptor (beta chain). These data are taken from a study of shared clonotypes between healthy human individuals. Only in-frame clones appear in the TCRdb table, and some are missing; sequencing was by immunoSEQ multiplex PCR. The repertoire has 630,000 or so clones, 95% to 98% of them found once; the top ten carry around 0.3%. Naive CD8 cells lacked CD45RO and underwent positive selection for CCR7, leaving out terminally differentiated effector memory CD45RA+ cells. The CDR3 length is 13 residues. Trimming removed 6 bases at V and 6 bases at J, with 11 bases between. The germline CDR1 and CDR2 sequences are MNHEY and SVGAGI.

The receptor was derived from a man aged 25-45 years in good health. Sequences were obtained from naive CD8+ T cells sorted from blood. The chain links TRBV6-5 to TRBJ2-2; possible D gene TRBD1, 5 bases. CDR3 coding DNA: TGTGCCAGCAGCTCAGTGGGGCCCGGGGAGCTGTTTTTT. It encodes CASSSVGPGELFF.